Listed below are T cell receptor beta chains from one sample, sequenced in a study of control samples from healthy donors and cancer patients. The protocol was immunoSEQ multiplex PCR, while the TCRdb copy is restricted to in-frame clones and leaves out a portion. The table includes fewer than 20,000 clones, about four fifths detected once. Material: PBMCs. The receptor source for this set is a man older than 75 with head and neck cancer. Both conserved end residues are part of each CDR3. Each record gives: D gene, V gene, clone size, J gene, CDR3 DNA, CDR3 protein. D genes are given only for firm matches. Clone size is not always given. Where it is, it says once, few, many or a class for expanded clones.

d_gene: TRBD1
v_gene: TRBV7-9
abundance: .
j_gene: TRBJ2-7
CDR3nt: TGTGCCAGCAGTTCTCCAGGGGGCGCTTACTACGAGCAGTACTTC
CDR3aa: CASSSPGGAYYEQYF

d_gene: .
v_gene: TRBV5-6
abundance: .
j_gene: TRBJ2-2
CDR3nt: TGTGCCAGCAGCCCGATCCTCCTCGGGGAGCTGTTTTTT
CDR3aa: CASSPILLGELFF

d_gene: TRBD1
v_gene: TRBV27
abundance: .
j_gene: TRBJ1-5
CDR3nt: TGTGCCAGCAGTAAACAGGGGGAGTACCAGCCCCAGCATTTT
CDR3aa: CASSKQGEYQPQHF

d_gene: TRBD2
v_gene: TRBV15
abundance: few
j_gene: TRBJ2-5
CDR3nt: TGTGCCACCAGCAGAGTACTAGCGGGGGCCTCCCAAGAGACCCAGTACTTC
CDR3aa: CATSRVLAGASQETQYF

d_gene: TRBD1
v_gene: TRBV6-1
abundance: .
j_gene: TRBJ1-4
CDR3nt: TGTGCCAGCAGTGAAGATTGGCAGGGGGCATTCAGGGCAACTAATGAAAAACTGTTTTTT
CDR3aa: CASSEDWQGAFRATNEKLFF

d_gene: TRBD2
v_gene: TRBV7-3
abundance: .
j_gene: TRBJ2-1
CDR3nt: TGTGCCAGCAGCATTCTAGCGGGGGGCTACAATGAGCAGTTCTTC
CDR3aa: CASSILAGGYNEQFF

d_gene: TRBD1
v_gene: TRBV6-5
abundance: .
j_gene: TRBJ2-1
CDR3nt: TGTGCCAGCAGTTACAGCGCGGACAGGGTCTACAATGAGCAGTTCTTC
CDR3aa: CASSYSADRVYNEQFF

d_gene: .
v_gene: TRBV7-8
abundance: .
j_gene: TRBJ2-7
CDR3nt: TGTGCCAGCAGCCCCTGGGGGGACGAGCAGTACTTC
CDR3aa: CASSPWGDEQYF

d_gene: TRBD1
v_gene: TRBV10-2
abundance: .
j_gene: TRBJ2-5
CDR3nt: TGCGCCAGCAGTGCGGGACAGAAGGAGACCCAGTACTTC
CDR3aa: CASSAGQKETQYF

d_gene: TRBD1
v_gene: TRBV5-8
abundance: once
j_gene: TRBJ2-3
CDR3nt: TGTGCCAGCAGCTTAGTGACCCTACAGGGGGCTATGACAGATACGCAGTATTTT
CDR3aa: CASSLVTLQGAMTDTQYF

d_gene: TRBD1
v_gene: TRBV28
abundance: .
j_gene: TRBJ1-2
CDR3nt: TGTGCCAGCAGTGTTGGGGGACAGGGAAATGGCTACACCTTC
CDR3aa: CASSVGGQGNGYTF